This T cell receptor beta chain was captured in a study of blood T cell repertoires in COVID-19. About the research overall: COVID-19 samples from acute and convalescent phases originated in the United States, Italy and Spain. T cells, B-cell-depleted T cells, or PBMCs supplied cDNA or gDNA.

Per the authors' pipeline: Reference gene primer amplification gave nucleated cell count estimates. Sequenced by immunoSEQ multiplex PCR; TCRdb stores in-frame clones only, minus some. The V and J calls and clone size come from that table; D and trimming were worked out from the DNA. The sample has about 74,000 clones; roughly 81% are singletons. The CDR3 extends over 17 amino acids. V was clipped by 5 bases and J by 9 bases; unmatched bases: 17. The germline V gene encodes CDR1 MDHEN and CDR2 SYDVKM. Sequenced input: peripheral blood. The source of this sequence is a man between 65 and 80 years old with acute or convalescent COVID-19. This chain links TRBV28 with TRBJ2-1; 9 nucleotides line up with TRBD2. This chain's CDR3 is CASSPSGIGSGMGEQFF. The CDR3 bases are TGTGCCAGCAGTCCTAGCGGGATCGGTTCGGGTATGGGTGAGCAGTTCTTC.